This TCR beta chain was found in a study of blood T cell repertoires in COVID-19. As for the study in general: Researchers got acute and convalescent COVID-19 samples from the United States, Italy and Spain.

The germline gives CDR1 SGHNT, CDR2 YENEEA. Trimming shortened V by 1 base and J by 8 bases, and 8 bases separated the two germline ends. The CDR3 sequence is 12 residues long. Authors' methods: How many nucleated cells were present was estimated from reference gene primer amplification. Sequencing used immunoSEQ multiplex PCR; TCRdb keeps in-frame clones, though not all of them. V and J calls plus clone size are reproduced from that table; the DNA served to infer D and trimming. The table records 80,000 to 100,000 clones, about 86% of them present only once. The specimen was peripheral blood. The V and J genes are TRBV11-3 and TRBJ1-1; D gene uncertain. This sequence originates from an elderly woman in a cohort sampled during active or convalescent COVID-19. The CDR3 DNA reads TGTGCCAGCAGCTTAGCCGGGATGGAAGCTTTCTTT. Residues: CASSLAGMEAFF.